This entry concerns a single TCR beta chain. The antigen remains unidentified. The data were taken from a study of T cell responses to AZD1222 COVID-19 vaccine. Overall study findings and caveats: CD4 TCRs associated with vaccination spanned spike, dominating at 160-218 and 743-854. The study identified only five or six AZD1222 recipients as seropositive at baseline. Repertoires in all cases were sampled only once the peak T cell response had passed. Reports say nearly half of spike-specific TCRs go after unmutated variant regions.

TCRdb's table, derived via immunoSEQ multiplex PCR, lists solely in-frame clones and lacks some. Among roughly 120,000 clones listed, about nine tenths were seen once. CDR1 and CDR2 (germline): LGHDT, YNNKEL (reference sequence). The CDR3 is 13 residues long. Deletions cut 9 bases from V and 4 bases from J, with 12 bases between. The receptor was isolated from an adult in good health. The starting material was peripheral blood, obtained on day 0 of AZD1222 vaccination. The chain combines TRBV3-1 (or the pseudogene TRBV3-2) with TRBJ2-2; the D gene is possibly TRBD2 (5 bases). This CDR3 is CASWAGGTGELFF. CDR3 nucleotide sequence: TGTGCCAGTTGGGCCGGAGGCACCGGGGAGCTGTTTTTT.